This paragraph reports one T cell receptor beta chain. Its antigen remains unidentified. This specimen belongs to a study of shared clonotypes between healthy human individuals. Whole-study findings and limits: Several donors showed sharing of approximately 5% of naive CD4 clonotypes.

The assay was immunoSEQ multiplex PCR, and TCRdb's table has in-frame clones only and misses some. The sample records fewer than 1.6 million clones, about 98.5% being singletons. This CDR3 is 15 amino acids long. The V end lost 7 bases, the J end lost 0 bases, and 12 bases lay between the germline ends. Germline-derived CDR1 and CDR2 are MNHEY and SVGAGI. The receptor comes from a man aged 25 to 45 in good health. The V call is TRBV6-5, the J call TRBJ2-2, with D uncertain. The sample consisted of naive CD4+ T cells sorted from blood. The subset: CD45RA+ positively selected. The CDR3, as DNA: TGTGCCAGCACCATGGGTAACGCGAACACCGGGGAGCTGTTTTTT. It translates to CASTMGNANTGELFF.